The T cell receptor (beta chain) under discussion was sequenced for a study of CXCR3-negative and CXCR3-positive naive CD8 T cells. The study, taken as a whole, reports: Comparison of naive cells showed more hydrophobic TRB CDR3s in CXCR3-positive than in CXCR3-negative naive cells. Naive CXCR3-positive and CXCR3-negative cells shared similar TRBV-TRBJ usage, unlike memory cells. Both of the naive subsets showed about the same high diversity, but memory CD8+ cells had much less.

Naive CD8+ T cells showed CD45RO-CCR7+CD27+CD95-. In preparing the TRB cDNA libraries, 5' RACE with UMI labels was used. From the 5' RACE reads, TCRdb lists one entry per CDR3 protein and no DNA. The data include about 110,000 distinct CDR3 sequences; the top ten clones carry 0.35% to 0.4%. Worth noting for this clonotype: Its target is unknown.

The CDR3 length is 12 residues. CDR1 and CDR2 (germline): SQVTM, ANQGSEA. J is TRBJ2-1 and V is TRBV29-1; lacking DNA, the TRBD1 call made by TCRdb goes unchecked. The sequence derives from a human donor in good health. Some clones in this sample may be carry-over from other donors' samples. Sequencing used naive CXCR3+ CD8+ T cells from blood. The sample's subset: CD45RO-CCR7+CD27+CD95- naive CD8+ T cells expressing CXCR3 (TNR3+). The CDR3 reads CSVEGQDHEQFF.